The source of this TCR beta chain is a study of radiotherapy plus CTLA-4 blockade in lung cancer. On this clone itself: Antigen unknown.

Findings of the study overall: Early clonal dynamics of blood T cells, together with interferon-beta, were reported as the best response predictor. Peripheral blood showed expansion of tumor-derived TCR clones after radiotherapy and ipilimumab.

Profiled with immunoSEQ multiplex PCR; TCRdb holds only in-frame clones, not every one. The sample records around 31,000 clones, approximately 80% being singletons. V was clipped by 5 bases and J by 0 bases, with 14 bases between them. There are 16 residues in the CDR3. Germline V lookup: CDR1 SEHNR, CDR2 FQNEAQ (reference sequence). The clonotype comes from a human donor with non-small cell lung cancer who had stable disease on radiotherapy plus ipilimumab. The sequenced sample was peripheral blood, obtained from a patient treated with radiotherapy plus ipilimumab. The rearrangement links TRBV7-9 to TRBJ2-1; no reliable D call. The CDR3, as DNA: TGTGCCAGCAGCCCTGCTACTATGAGCTCCTACAATGAGCAGTTCTTC. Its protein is CASSPATMSSYNEQFF.